This TCR beta chain originates from a study of T cells in Graves' hyperthyroidism and ophthalmopathy. Study overall: Pretreatment peripheral blood was obtained at initial diagnosis. Points from the study as a whole: The model made its ophthalmopathy prediction, and onset followed a median approximately 6.5 months later.

With respect to this clonotype: Its antigen is currently unknown.

Investigators excluded patients with uncontrolled infection, other autoimmune disease, pregnancy or lactation. CDR1 and CDR2 (germline): MNHNS, SASEGT. The CDR3 has 17 amino acids. V trimming: 7 bases; J trimming: 0 bases; junction bases outside the gene matches: 9. Amplification yielded TCR beta CDR3 regions, with RNA transcripts as the source. The TCR CDR3 was amplified in a first-round RT-PCR using the HTBI primer set. TCRdb analysed the multiplex PCR reads with MiXCR anew, one entry per CDR3 protein. This table has some 600,000 distinct CDR3 sequences, approximately 15% appearing once. The chain employs TRBV6-1 and TRBJ2-6; TRBD1 agrees at 7 bases. This clonotype was obtained from a woman in her twenties or thirties with Graves' hyperthyroidism that later progressed to Graves' ophthalmopathy. Sequenced input: blood. CDR3 sequence reads: CASKGQDTRSGANVLTF. The CDR3 nucleotides read TGTGCCAGCAAAGGACAGGACACACGCTCTGGGGCCAACGTCCTGACTTTC.